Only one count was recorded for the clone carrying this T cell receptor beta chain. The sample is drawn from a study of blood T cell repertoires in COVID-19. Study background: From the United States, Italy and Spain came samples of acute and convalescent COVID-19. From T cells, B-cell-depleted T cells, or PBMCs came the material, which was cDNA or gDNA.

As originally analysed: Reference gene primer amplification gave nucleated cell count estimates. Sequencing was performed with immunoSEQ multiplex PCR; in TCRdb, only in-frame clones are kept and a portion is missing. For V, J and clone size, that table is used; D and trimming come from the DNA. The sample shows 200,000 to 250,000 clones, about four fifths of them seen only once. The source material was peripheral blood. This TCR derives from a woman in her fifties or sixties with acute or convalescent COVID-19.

The CDR3 nucleotides are TGCGCCAGCAGCTTGACAGGGGGAAGCAATCAGCCCCAGCATTTT. Its translation is CASSLTGGSNQPQHF. The chain is built from TRBV5-1 and TRBJ1-5; TRBD1 aligns across 8 bases. The ends lost 1 base at V and 1 base at J; junction bases unmatched: 1. The germline V gene encodes CDR1 SGHRS and CDR2 YFSETQ. The CDR3 length is 15 residues.